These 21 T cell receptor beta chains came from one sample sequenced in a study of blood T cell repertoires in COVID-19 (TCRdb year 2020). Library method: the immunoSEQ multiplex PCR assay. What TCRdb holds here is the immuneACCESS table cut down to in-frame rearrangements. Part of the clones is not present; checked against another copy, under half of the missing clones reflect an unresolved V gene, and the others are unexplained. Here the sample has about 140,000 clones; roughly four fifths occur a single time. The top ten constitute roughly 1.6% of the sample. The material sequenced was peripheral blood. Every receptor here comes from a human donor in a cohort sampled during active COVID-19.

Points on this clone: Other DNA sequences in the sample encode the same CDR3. CDR3 sequence (DNA): TGCAGCGTTGGTGCAGACTACGAGCAGTACTTC. Encoded protein: CSVGADYEQYF. The V gene is TRBV29-1, the J gene TRBJ2-7, with no clear D. V lost 4 bases and J 3 bases, leaving 7 bases between the germline ends. The germline CDR1 and CDR2 sequences are SQVTM and ANQGSEA. CDR3 length equals 11 residues.

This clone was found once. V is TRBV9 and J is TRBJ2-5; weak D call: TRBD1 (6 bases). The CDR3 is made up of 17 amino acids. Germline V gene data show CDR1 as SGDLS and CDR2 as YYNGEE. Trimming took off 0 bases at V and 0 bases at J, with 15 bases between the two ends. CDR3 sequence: CASSVGIRRTDQETQYF. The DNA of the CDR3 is TGTGCCAGCAGCGTAGGTATTCGGAGGACAGACCAAGAGACCCAGTACTTC.

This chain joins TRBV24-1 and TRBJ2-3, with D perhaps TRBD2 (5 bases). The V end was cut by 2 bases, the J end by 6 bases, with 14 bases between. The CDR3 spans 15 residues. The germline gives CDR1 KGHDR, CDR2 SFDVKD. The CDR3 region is CATSDSSGNADTQYF. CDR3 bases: TGTGCCACCAGTGATTCCTCCGGGAACGCGGATACGCAGTATTTT.

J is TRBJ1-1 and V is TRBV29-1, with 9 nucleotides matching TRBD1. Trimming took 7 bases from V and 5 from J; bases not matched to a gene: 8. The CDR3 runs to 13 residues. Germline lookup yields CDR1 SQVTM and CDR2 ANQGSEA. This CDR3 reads CSANRGRDTEAFF. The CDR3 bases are TGCAGCGCGAACAGGGGGCGAGATACTGAAGCTTTCTTT.

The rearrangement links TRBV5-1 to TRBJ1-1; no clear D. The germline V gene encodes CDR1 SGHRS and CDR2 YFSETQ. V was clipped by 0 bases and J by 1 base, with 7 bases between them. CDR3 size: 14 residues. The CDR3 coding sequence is TGCGCCAGCAGCTTGGATAGCCAGAACACTGAAGCTTTCTTT. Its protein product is CASSLDSQNTEAFF.

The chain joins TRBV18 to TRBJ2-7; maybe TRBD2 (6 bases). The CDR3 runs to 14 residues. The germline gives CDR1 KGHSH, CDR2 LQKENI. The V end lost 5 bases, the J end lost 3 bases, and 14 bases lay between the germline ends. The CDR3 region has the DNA TGTGCCAGCTCAGCCGAGCTGGAGGGCTACGAGCAGTACTTC. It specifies CASSAELEGYEQYF.

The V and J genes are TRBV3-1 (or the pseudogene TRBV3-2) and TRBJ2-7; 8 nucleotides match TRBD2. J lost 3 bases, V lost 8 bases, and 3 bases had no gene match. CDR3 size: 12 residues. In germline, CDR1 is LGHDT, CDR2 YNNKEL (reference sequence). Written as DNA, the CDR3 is TGTGCCAGCGGCACTAGCGGCTACGAGCAGTACTTC. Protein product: CASGTSGYEQYF.

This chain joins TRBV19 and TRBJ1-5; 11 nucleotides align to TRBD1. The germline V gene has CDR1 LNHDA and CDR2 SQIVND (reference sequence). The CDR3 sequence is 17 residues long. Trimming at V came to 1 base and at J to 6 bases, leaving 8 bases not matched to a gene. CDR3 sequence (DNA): TGTGCCAGTAGTATAGCGCCAGGGACAGGGGGAACTCAGCCCCAGCATTTT. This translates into CASSIAPGTGGTQPQHF. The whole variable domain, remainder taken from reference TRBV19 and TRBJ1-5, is DGGITQSPKYLFRKEGQNVTLSCEQNLNHDAMYWYRQDPGQGLRLIYYSQIVNDFQKGDIAEGYSVSREKKESFPLTVTSAQKNPTAFYLCASSIAPGTGGTQPQHFGDGTRLSIL.

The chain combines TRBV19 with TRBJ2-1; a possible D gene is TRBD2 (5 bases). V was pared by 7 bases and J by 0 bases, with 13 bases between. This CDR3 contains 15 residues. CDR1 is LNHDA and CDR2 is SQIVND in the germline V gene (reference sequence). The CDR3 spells CASKKAASSYNEQFF. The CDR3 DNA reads TGTGCCAGTAAGAAAGCGGCTAGCTCCTACAATGAGCAGTTCTTC.

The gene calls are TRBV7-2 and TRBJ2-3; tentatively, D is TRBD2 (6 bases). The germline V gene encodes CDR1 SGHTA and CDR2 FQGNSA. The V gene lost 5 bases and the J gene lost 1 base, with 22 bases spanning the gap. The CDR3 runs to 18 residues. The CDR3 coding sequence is TGTGCCAGCAGCCAGAGACGAGCAGGAGGGCCGGGCACAGATACGCAGTATTTT. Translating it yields CASSQRRAGGPGTDTQYF.

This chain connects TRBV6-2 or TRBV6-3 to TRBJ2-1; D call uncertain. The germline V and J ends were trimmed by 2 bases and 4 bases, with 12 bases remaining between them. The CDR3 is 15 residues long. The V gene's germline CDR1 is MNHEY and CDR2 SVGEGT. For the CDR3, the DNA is TGTGCCAGCAGTTACCACCCCCCAGGATACAATGAGCAGTTCTTC. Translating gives CASSYHPPGYNEQFF.

The CDR3 here is CASSRREGNEQFF. In nucleotides, the CDR3 is TGTGCCAGTAGTAGGCGGGAGGGGAATGAGCAGTTCTTC. The chain uses TRBV19 and TRBJ2-1, with 9 bases that match TRBD2. The CDR3 spans 13 residues. V shed 4 bases, J shed 7 bases, and the junction held 2 bases outside the gene matches. CDR1 is LNHDA and CDR2 is SQIVND in the germline V gene (reference sequence).

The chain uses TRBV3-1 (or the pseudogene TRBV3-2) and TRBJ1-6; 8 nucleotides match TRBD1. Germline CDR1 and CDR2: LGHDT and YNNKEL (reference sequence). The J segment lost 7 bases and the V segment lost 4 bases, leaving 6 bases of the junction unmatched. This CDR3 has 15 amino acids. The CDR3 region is CASSLGQGRNSPLHF. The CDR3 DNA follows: TGTGCCAGCAGCCTCGGACAGGGTAGGAATTCACCCCTCCACTTT.

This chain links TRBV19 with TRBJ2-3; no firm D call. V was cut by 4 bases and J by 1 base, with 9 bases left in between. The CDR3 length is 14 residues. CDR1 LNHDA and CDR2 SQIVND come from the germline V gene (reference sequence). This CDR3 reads CASSTQSGTDTQYF. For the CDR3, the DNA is TGTGCCAGTAGTACTCAGTCTGGCACAGATACGCAGTATTTT.

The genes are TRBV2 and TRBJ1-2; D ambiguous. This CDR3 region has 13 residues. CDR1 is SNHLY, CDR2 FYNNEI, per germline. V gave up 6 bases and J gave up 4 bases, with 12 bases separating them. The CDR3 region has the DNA TGTGCCAGCAGCGGCGGGAGGGTCTATGGCTACACCTTC. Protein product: CASSGGRVYGYTF.

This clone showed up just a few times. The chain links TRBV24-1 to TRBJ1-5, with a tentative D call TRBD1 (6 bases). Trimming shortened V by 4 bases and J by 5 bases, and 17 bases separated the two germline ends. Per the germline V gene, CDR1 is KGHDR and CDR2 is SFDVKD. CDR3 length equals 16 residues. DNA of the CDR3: TGTGCCACCAGTGACCTTATTTCGGACAGCCATCAGCCCCAGCATTTT. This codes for CATSDLISDSHQPQHF.

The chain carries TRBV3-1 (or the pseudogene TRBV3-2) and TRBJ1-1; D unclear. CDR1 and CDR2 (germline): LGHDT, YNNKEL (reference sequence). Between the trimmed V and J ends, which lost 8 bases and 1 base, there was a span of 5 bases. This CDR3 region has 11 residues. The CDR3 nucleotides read TGTGCCAGCGGCGGGAACACTGAAGCTTTCTTT. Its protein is CASGGNTEAFF.

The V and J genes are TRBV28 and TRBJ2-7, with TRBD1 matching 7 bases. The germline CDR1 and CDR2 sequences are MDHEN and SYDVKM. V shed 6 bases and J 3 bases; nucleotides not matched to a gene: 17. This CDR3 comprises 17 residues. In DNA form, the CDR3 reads TGTGCCAGCAGCCGCCGGGACAGCGCTACGGGTGTCTACGAGCAGTACTTC. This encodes CASSRRDSATGVYEQYF.

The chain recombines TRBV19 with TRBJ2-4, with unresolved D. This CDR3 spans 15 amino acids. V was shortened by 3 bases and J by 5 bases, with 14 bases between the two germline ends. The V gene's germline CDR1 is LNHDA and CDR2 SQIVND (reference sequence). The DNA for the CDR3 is TGTGCCAGTAGTATTACGTCCAGCGATCAAAACATTCAGTACTTC. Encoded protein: CASSITSSDQNIQYF. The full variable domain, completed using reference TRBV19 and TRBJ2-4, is DGGITQSPKYLFRKEGQNVTLSCEQNLNHDAMYWYRQDPGQGLRLIYYSQIVNDFQKGDIAEGYSVSREKKESFPLTVTSAQKNPTAFYLCASSITSSDQNIQYFGAGTRLSVL.

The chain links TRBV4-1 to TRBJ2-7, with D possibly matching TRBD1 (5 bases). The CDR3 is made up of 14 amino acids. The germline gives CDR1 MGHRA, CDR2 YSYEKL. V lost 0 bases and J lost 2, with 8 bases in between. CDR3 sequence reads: CASSQDRGPYEQYF. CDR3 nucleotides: TGCGCCAGCAGCCAAGATAGGGGCCCCTACGAGCAGTACTTC.

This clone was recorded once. This CDR3 reads CASMDRGLSTEAFF. As DNA, the CDR3 is TGTGCCAGCATGGACAGGGGGCTGTCCACTGAAGCTTTCTTT. The chain combines TRBV28 with TRBJ1-1, with 11 nucleotides matching TRBD1. This CDR3 is built from 14 residues. With 7 bases clipped from V and 4 bases from J, the junction kept 5 bases outside the gene matches. Germline lookup yields CDR1 MDHEN and CDR2 SYDVKM. The variable domain in full, completed from reference TRBV28 and TRBJ1-1, reads DVKVTQSSRYLVKRTGEKVFLECVQDMDHENMFWYRQDPGLGLRLIYFSYDVKMKEKGDIPEGYSVSREKKERFSLILESASTNQTSMYLCASMDRGLSTEAFFGQGTRLTVV.